The T cell receptor (beta chain) under discussion was sequenced for a study of blood T cell repertoires in COVID-19. Study overall: Specimens from acute and convalescent COVID-19 originated in the United States, Italy and Spain. PBMCs, B-cell-depleted T cells, or T cells provided the cDNA or gDNA that made up the material.

Under the authors' procedure: Counts of nucleated cells, estimated from reference gene primer amplification, were obtained. Libraries were prepared by immunoSEQ multiplex PCR; TCRdb keeps only in-frame clonotypes and omits some of them. V, J and clone size were drawn from that table, and D and trimming were deduced from the DNA. The data contain some 300,000 clones, 70% to 90% of them singletons. Germline CDR1 reads MNHNS; CDR2 reads SASEGT. The CDR3 is 14 amino acids. J lost 14 bases, V lost 2 bases, and 9 bases had no gene match. Sequenced material: peripheral blood. This TCR was recovered from a woman aged 50 to 65 with active or convalescent COVID-19. This sequence joins TRBV6-1 and TRBJ1-6, with 7 positions matching TRBD1. The CDR3 DNA follows: TGTGCCAGCAGTGAACAAGGGGGCCTAGGGGCCCTCCACTTT. Encoded protein: CASSEQGGLGALHF.